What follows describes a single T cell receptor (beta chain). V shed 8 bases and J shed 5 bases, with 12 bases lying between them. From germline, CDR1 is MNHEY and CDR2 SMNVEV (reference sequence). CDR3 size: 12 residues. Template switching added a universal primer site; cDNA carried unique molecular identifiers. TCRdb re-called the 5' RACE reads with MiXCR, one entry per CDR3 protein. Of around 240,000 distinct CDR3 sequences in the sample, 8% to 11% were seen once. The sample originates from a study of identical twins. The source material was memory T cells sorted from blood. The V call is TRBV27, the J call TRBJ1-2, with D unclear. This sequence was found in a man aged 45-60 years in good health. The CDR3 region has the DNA TGTGCCAGCTTGAACCCCCCGTATGGCTACACCTTC. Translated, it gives CASLNPPYGYTF.